The sequence of this TCR beta chain was determined in a study of cytomegalovirus exposure and HLA in healthy donors. Remarks on this clone: Its antigen is currently unknown.

Points from the study as a whole: Despite most TCR sequences being rare, some public TCRs occurred in many donors. The tendency of first-cohort TCR clusters to co-occur in the 120 or so validation repertoires was the finding of a later analysis.

The V gene's germline CDR1 is SGHRS and CDR2 YFSETQ. This CDR3 spans 17 amino acids. V shed 4 bases and J 0 bases; nucleotides not matched to a gene: 4. TCRdb's table, derived via immunoSEQ multiplex PCR, lists solely in-frame clones and lacks some. The sample shows 90,000 or so clones, approximately 81% of them seen only once. The sequence derives from a man aged 18-30 years in good health and CMV-seropositive. This sequence joins TRBV5-1 and TRBJ2-1, with TRBD2 matching over 13 bases. Input material: PBMCs. CDR3 sequence: CASSGGLAGSSYNEQFF. The CDR3 DNA reads as TGCGCCAGCAGCGGGGGACTAGCGGGGAGCTCCTACAATGAGCAGTTCTTC. The entire variable domain, with the rest obtained from reference TRBV5-1 and TRBJ2-1, is as follows: KAGVTQTPRYLIKTRGQQVTLSCSPISGHRSVSWYQQTPGQGLQFLFEYFSETQRNKGNFPGRFSGRQFSNSRSEMNVSTLELGDSALYLCASSGGLAGSSYNEQFFGPGTRLTVL.